This TCR beta chain was identified in a study of regulatory T cells in long-lasting Graves disease. The germline V and J ends were trimmed by 6 bases and 6 bases, with 14 bases remaining between them. Looked up from germline, CDR1 is LGHDT and CDR2 is YNNKEL (reference sequence). The CDR3 covers 13 residues. Time point denoted: persistent/refractory GD, antithyroid drugs over 5 years with positive TRAb. PBMC RNA served as the TCR library source. This clonotype was detected only a few times. CDR3 regions were amplified by Arm-PCR using iRepertoire HTBI primers to build TCR beta libraries. MiXCR was run by TCRdb on the multiplex PCR reads, yielding one entry per CDR3 protein. The data hold over 650,000 distinct CDR3 sequences, with 30% observed a single time.

The chain uses TRBV3-1 and TRBJ1-1, with D maybe TRBD1 (6 bases). Sequenced material: peripheral blood mononuclear cells (PBMCs), taken when the disease was refractory, from a patient treated with antithyroid drugs. The source of this sequence is a female donor with Graves disease. Here the CDR3 reads CASRYRAGPEAFF. CDR3 nucleotides: TGTGCCAGCAGGTACAGGGCAGGCCCTGAAGCTTTCTTT.